The 32 T cell receptor beta chains given below trace back to one sample, sequenced in a study of blood T cells in healthy people across ages. With a J-beta primer mix and a sample-barcoded 5' primer, a second PCR ran roughly 7 to 11 cycles. Using its own MiXCR run on the 5' RACE reads, TCRdb lists one record per CDR3 protein. This table has about 760,000 distinct CDR3 sequences, roughly 56% appearing once. Specimen: blood. Receptor source: a man aged 40-49 years in good health.

The CDR3, as DNA: TGTGCCAGCACCATGGGAACGGGAGGGTACAATGAGCAGTACTTC. Translated: CASTMGTGGYNEQYF. The V call is TRBV27, the J call TRBJ2-5; 8 bases fit TRBD2. The CDR3 contains 15 residues. The ends lost 7 bases at V and 11 bases at J; junction bases unmatched: 18. Germline-derived CDR1 and CDR2 are MNHEY and SMNVEV (reference sequence).

V gene TRBV2 combines with J gene TRBJ1-1; tentatively, D is TRBD1 (6 bases). V lost 2 bases and J 8 bases, leaving 18 bases between the germline ends. Germline CDR1 reads SNHLY; CDR2 reads FYNNEI. This CDR3 has 15 amino acids. This CDR3 is CASSERGGHSGEAFF. In DNA form, the CDR3 reads TGTGCCAGCAGTGAAAGGGGGGGCCATTCCGGGGAAGCTTTCTTT.

This chain connects TRBV11-2 to TRBJ2-5; D gene ambiguous. Trimming cost V 3 bases and J 1 base, with 15 bases left between them. Germline-derived CDR1 and CDR2 are SGHAT and FQNNGV. This CDR3 contains 16 residues. CDR3 loop: CASSFLDQESQETQYF. CDR3 in DNA: TGTGCCAGCAGCTTCCTTGACCAAGAGAGCCAAGAGACCCAGTACTTC.

The chain uses TRBV20-1 and TRBJ2-2; D may be TRBD1 or TRBD2 (5 bases each). CDR1 is DFQATT, CDR2 SNEGSKA, per germline (reference sequence). V lost 0 bases and J lost 2, with 13 bases in between. This CDR3 has 16 amino acids. CDR3 residues: CSARDGGLFNTGELFF. The CDR3 DNA sequence: TGCAGTGCTAGAGATGGGGGATTGTTCAACACCGGGGAGCTGTTTTTT.

This clonotype was counted a few times. The rearrangement links TRBV12-3 or TRBV12-4 to TRBJ2-1; D is perhaps TRBD1 (5 bases). V was cut by 5 bases and J by 0 bases, with 14 bases left in between. The CDR3 sequence is 16 residues long. CDR3 region: CASSPYRSNSYNEQFF. Written as DNA, the CDR3 is TGTGCCAGCAGTCCTTACAGGTCCAACTCCTACAATGAGCAGTTCTTC.

The chain combines TRBV20-1 with TRBJ2-1; 16 nucleotides match TRBD2. The V gene's germline CDR1 is DFQATT and CDR2 SNEGSKA (reference sequence). CDR3 length equals 16 residues. V lost 3 bases and J lost 8; bases outside the gene matches: 7. CDR3 residues: CSARGLAGGAVYEQFF. DNA for the CDR3: TGCAGTGCTAGGGGACTAGCGGGAGGGGCCGTCTATGAGCAGTTCTTC.

This chain uses TRBV12-3 or TRBV12-4 with TRBJ2-1; D not resolved. The V and J ends lost 7 bases and 0 bases respectively, with 10 bases between them. This CDR3 comprises 14 residues. CDR3 sequence reads: CASTAGSSYNEQFF. The DNA for the CDR3 is TGTGCCAGCACGGCCGGCTCCTCCTACAATGAGCAGTTCTTC.

This clonotype was seen only a few times. The chain recombines TRBV24-1 with TRBJ1-2, with D unresolved. In germline, CDR1 is KGHDR, CDR2 SFDVKD. V was trimmed by 3 bases and J by 5 bases, leaving 3 bases between them. This CDR3 has 11 residues. CDR3 bases: TGTGCCACCAGTGATCGATATGGCTACACCTTC. Its translation is CATSDRYGYTF.

The chain links TRBV5-6 to TRBJ1-2, with a tentative D call TRBD1 (6 bases). Deletions cut 4 bases from V and 7 bases from J, with 17 bases between. The germline V gene has CDR1 SGHDT and CDR2 YYEEEE. This CDR3 region has 14 residues. CDR3 bases: TGTGCCAGCAGCCCACCGAGGGGGGAGCGTGGCTACACCTTC. It codes for CASSPPRGERGYTF.

The rearrangement uses TRBV5-8 and TRBJ2-3, with D maybe TRBD2 (6 bases). Germline V gene sequence: CDR1 SGHTS, CDR2 YDEGEE. V was shortened by 4 bases and J by 6 bases, with 18 bases between the two germline ends. This CDR3 is built from 15 residues. The CDR3 protein is CASSPRVSGFDTQYF. CDR3 sequence (DNA): TGTGCCAGCAGCCCCCGCGTTAGCGGATTCGATACGCAGTATTTT. Filled out from reference TRBV5-8 and TRBJ2-3, the complete variable domain reads EAGVTQSPTHLIKTRGQQATLRCSPISGHTSVYWYQQALGLGLQFLLWYDEGEERNRGNFPPRFSGRQFPNYSSELNVNALELEDSALYLCASSPRVSGFDTQYFGPGTRLTVL.

The chain has TRBV7-9 and TRBJ2-4; D perhaps matches TRBD1 (5 bases). Germline V gene sequence: CDR1 SEHNR, CDR2 FQNEAQ (reference sequence). Trimming took 5 bases from V and 0 from J, leaving 14 bases between them. This CDR3 is 16 amino acids long. The CDR3 protein is CASSSEGALAKNIQYF. As DNA, the CDR3 is TGTGCCAGCAGCAGTGAAGGGGCGCTAGCCAAAAACATTCAGTACTTC.

This clonotype was counted only a few times. The V call is TRBV5-5, the J call TRBJ2-7; D uncertain. V was shortened by 3 bases and J by 10 bases, with 8 bases between the two germline ends. Germline loops: CDR1 SGHKS, CDR2 YYEKEE (reference sequence). The CDR3 loop spans 10 amino acids. The CDR3: CASSSATQYF. As DNA, the CDR3 is TGTGCCAGCAGCTCTGCAACCCAGTACTTC. The whole variable domain, filled in from reference TRBV5-5 and TRBJ2-7, reads DAGVTQSPTHLIKTRGQQVTLRCSPISGHKSVSWYQQVLGQGPQFIFQYYEKEERGRGNFPDRFSARQFPNYSSELNVNALLLGDSALYLCASSSATQYFGPGTRLTVT.

The chain employs TRBV28 and TRBJ2-1; 10 bases map to TRBD1. From germline, CDR1 is MDHEN and CDR2 SYDVKM. The CDR3 has 15 amino acids. J gave up 5 bases and V 3 bases, and 4 bases lay outside the gene matches. The CDR3 spells CASSLGTGADNEQFF. DNA of the CDR3: TGTGCCAGCAGTTTGGGGACAGGGGCGGACAATGAGCAGTTCTTC.

This clonotype showed up just a few times. The chain is built from TRBV12-3 or TRBV12-4 and TRBJ2-4; TRBD1 matches at 11 bases. The CDR3 sequence is 18 residues long. The ends lost 3 bases at V and 0 bases at J; junction bases unmatched: 7. The CDR3 here is CASSFGTGGILAKNIQYF. In nucleotides, the CDR3 is TGTGCCAGCAGTTTCGGGACAGGGGGAATCCTAGCCAAAAACATTCAGTACTTC.

The chain employs TRBV20-1 and TRBJ2-7, with D perhaps matching TRBD2 (6 bases). CDR1 DFQATT and CDR2 SNEGSKA come from the germline V gene (reference sequence). The CDR3 loop spans 15 amino acids. Trimming took 1 base from V and 4 from J, leaving 17 bases between them. The CDR3 sequence is CSARGSASVTYEQYF. The CDR3 coding sequence is TGCAGTGCTAGAGGGTCGGCTAGCGTAACATACGAGCAGTACTTC.

This clonotype was seen more than once but under ten times. V usage is TRBV7-2 and J usage is TRBJ2-3; the D call may be TRBD1 or TRBD2 (6 bases each). Trimming pared 5 bases from V and 1 base from J, leaving 16 bases between. The CDR3 has 16 residues. Germline-derived CDR1 and CDR2 are SGHTA and FQGNSA. CDR3 region: CASSGAVGGGTDTQYF. The CDR3 coding sequence is TGTGCCAGCAGCGGGGCAGTCGGGGGCGGCACAGATACGCAGTATTTT.

As for this clonotype: Germline is not matched at one junction end, which may reflect a read error. The CDR3 sequence is CASSGATGDSDNEQFF. CDR3 nucleotides: TGTGCCAGCAGCGGAGCGACAGGGGACTCCGACAATGAGCAGTTCTTC. The rearrangement links TRBV7-9 to TRBJ2-1; 8 nucleotides match TRBD1. Germline CDR1 reads SEHNR; CDR2 reads FQNEAQ (reference sequence). The CDR3 has 16 amino acids.

This clonotype was picked up a small number of times. The gene calls are TRBV10-3 and TRBJ2-6, with D maybe TRBD1 (5 bases). Germline CDR1 is ENHRY and CDR2 is SYGVKD. The CDR3 has 14 amino acids. V was clipped by 6 bases and J by 4 bases, with 10 bases between them. In nucleotides, the CDR3 is TGTGCCATCAGAGACAGTAGGGGGGCCAACGTCCTGACTTTC. This codes for CAIRDSRGANVLTF.

The chain combines TRBV12-3 or TRBV12-4 with TRBJ2-4, with D possibly matching TRBD1 (5 bases). The CDR3 consists of 16 residues. V was cut by 2 bases and J by 0 bases, with 11 bases left in between. In DNA form, the CDR3 reads TGTGCCAGCAGTTTACCCCGACAGCTAGCCAAAAACATTCAGTACTTC. Its protein product is CASSLPRQLAKNIQYF.

The chain is built from TRBV13 and TRBJ2-7; TRBD2 might be the D (6 bases). This CDR3 is 15 amino acids long. The V end was cut by 3 bases, the J end by 3 bases, with 15 bases between. Germline-derived CDR1 and CDR2 are PRHDT and FYEKMQ (reference sequence). Here the CDR3 reads CASSLYGGGLYEQYF. CDR3 bases: TGTGCCAGCAGCTTGTATGGGGGAGGTCTCTACGAGCAGTACTTC.

This clonotype showed up just a few times. The chain links TRBV29-1 to TRBJ2-7; 7 bases line up with TRBD1. After removal of 7 bases from V and 3 bases from J, the junction contained 6 bases not matched to a gene. This CDR3 has 12 amino acids. Germline CDR1 SQVTM, CDR2 ANQGSEA. The CDR3 coding sequence is TGCAGCGGCCGGGACAGTTACTACGAGCAGTACTTC. Amino acid sequence: CSGRDSYYEQYF.

This rearrangement joins TRBV6-1 to TRBJ2-5; the match to TRBD1 covers 7 bases. Germline lookup yields CDR1 MNHNS and CDR2 SASEGT. This CDR3 has 15 amino acids. After removal of 1 base from V and 5 bases from J, the junction contained 7 bases not matched to a gene. Here the CDR3 reads CASSEGEQGTETQYF. The CDR3 nucleotides are TGTGCCAGCAGTGAAGGGGAACAGGGGACCGAGACCCAGTACTTC.

V and J are TRBV7-3 and TRBJ2-6; 13 bases are shared with TRBD2. Germline V gives CDR1 SGHTA, CDR2 FQGTGA. With 3 bases clipped from V and 2 bases from J, the junction kept 1 base outside the gene matches. This CDR3 comprises 17 residues. CDR3 coding DNA: TGTGCCAGCAGCTTCACTAGCGGGGGGGCTGGGGCCAACGTCCTGACTTTC. Residues: CASSFTSGGAGANVLTF.

This clonotype was observed a handful of times. The rearrangement uses TRBV25-1 and TRBJ2-3; D possibly corresponds to TRBD2 (5 bases). CDR1 is MGHDK, CDR2 SYGVNS, per germline. With 2 bases removed from V and 11 bases from J, the gap between germline ends came to 8 bases. This CDR3 contains 11 residues. For the CDR3, the DNA is TGTGCCAGCAGTGAAGAGGGCAGGCAGTATTTT. Its translation is CASSEEGRQYF.

This clonotype was counted between two and nine times. The rearrangement uses TRBV7-9 and TRBJ2-3; maybe TRBD2 (5 bases). The germline gives CDR1 SEHNR, CDR2 FQNEAQ (reference sequence). This CDR3 region has 15 residues. V dropped 7 bases and J dropped 8 bases, with 22 bases sitting between them. The CDR3 nucleotides read TGTGCCAGCACCCGGGATATTCAGGCCCCCCCTACGCAGTATTTT. It encodes CASTRDIQAPPTQYF. The full variable domain, in which reference TRBV7-9 and TRBJ2-3 provide the parts outside the CDR3, is DTGVSQNPRHKITKRGQNVTFRCDPISEHNRLYWYRQTLGQGPEFLTYFQNEAQLEKSRLLSDRFSAERPKGSFSTLEIQRTEQGDSAMYLCASTRDIQAPPTQYFGPGTRLTVL.

Only a few counts were recorded for this clonotype. The V call is TRBV12-3 or TRBV12-4, the J call TRBJ1-6; D is unclear. With 5 bases removed from V and 7 bases from J, the gap between germline ends came to 9 bases. This CDR3 is built from 13 residues. CDR3 sequence: CASSRVRNSPLHF. In DNA form, the CDR3 reads TGTGCCAGCAGTAGGGTCCGGAATTCACCCCTCCACTTT.

V gene TRBV30 combines with J gene TRBJ2-1; 15 bases align to TRBD2. This CDR3 is 13 amino acids long. Germline V gives CDR1 GTSNPN, CDR2 SVGIG (reference sequence). The CDR3 region has the DNA TGTGCATGGGGACTAGCGGGGGGATTGGAGCAGTTCTTC. It codes for CAWGLAGGLEQFF.

The chain couples TRBV7-2 to TRBJ1-6; D possibly corresponds to TRBD1 (6 bases). The V end was cut by 5 bases, the J end by 10 bases, with 12 bases between. The CDR3 loop spans 13 amino acids. Germline loops: CDR1 SGHTA, CDR2 FQGNSA. The CDR3 DNA is TGTGCCAGCAGCCCGGGGGCTGGGTCACCCCTCCACTTT. As protein: CASSPGAGSPLHF.

This clonotype showed up just a few times. A read error is possible here, since a much larger clone lies one base away. V is TRBV10-3 and J is TRBJ1-1, with 8 bases that match TRBD1. This CDR3 is 15 amino acids long. Looked up from germline, CDR1 is ENHRY and CDR2 is SYGVKD. Germline trimming cut 3 bases from V and 8 bases from J; bases unmatched to any gene: 11. Here the CDR3 reads CAISEAGGRLLEAFF. Here the CDR3 DNA reads TGTGCCATCAGTGAAGCAGGGGGCCGGCTGCTGGAAGCTTTCTTT.

The chain joins TRBV27 to TRBJ2-3, with D hard to call. The CDR3 has 15 amino acids. Germline CDR1 reads MNHEY; CDR2 reads SMNVEV (reference sequence). The germline V and J ends were trimmed by 6 bases and 0 bases, with 13 bases remaining between them. CDR3 coding DNA: TGTGCCAGCAGAGCTACCAGAGCTAGCACAGATACGCAGTATTTT. Translation gives CASRATRASTDTQYF.

V usage is TRBV5-1 and J usage is TRBJ1-1; D gene ambiguous. Germline V gene lookup returns CDR1 SGHRS and CDR2 YFSETQ. The CDR3 has 15 amino acids. V lost 0 bases, J lost 5 bases, and 14 bases lay in between. The CDR3 nucleotides read TGCGCCAGCAGCTTGGTGGCGGGAGAAGGGACTGAAGCTTTCTTT. Amino acid sequence: CASSLVAGEGTEAFF.

V and J are TRBV4-2 and TRBJ2-3; 8 bases are a match to TRBD1. Germline V gives CDR1 LGHNA, CDR2 YNFKEQ. The trim removed 4 bases at V and 4 bases at J, leaving 4 bases unmatched. This CDR3 is 14 amino acids long. The CDR3 loop reads CASSLGQDSDTQYF. The CDR3 coding sequence is TGTGCCAGCAGCCTGGGACAGGATTCAGATACGCAGTATTTT.